This T cell receptor beta chain was obtained from a study of blood T cell repertoires in COVID-19. For the study at large: The samples span acute and convalescent COVID-19 from the United States, Italy and Spain. Sources were T cells, B-cell-depleted T cells, or PBMCs; the material itself was cDNA or gDNA.

Germline lookup yields CDR1 SGDLS and CDR2 YYNGEE. There are 13 residues in the CDR3. The V end was cut by 0 bases, the J end by 7 bases, with 10 bases between. Original processing notes: Reference gene primer amplification in the assay estimated nucleated cell counts. This table comes from immunoSEQ multiplex PCR, and its TCRdb copy is limited to in-frame clones, with some not included. V and J calls and clone size are given by that table; D and trimming were obtained from the DNA. The data contain more than 300,000 clones, approximately 82% of them singletons. Material: peripheral blood. The chain links TRBV9 to TRBJ1-1, with D possibly matching TRBD1 (5 bases). This TCR derives from a woman aged 45-65 years with acute or convalescent COVID-19. CDR3 sequence: CASSVASGGEAFF. The CDR3 DNA follows: TGTGCCAGCAGCGTAGCGTCGGGGGGTGAAGCTTTCTTT.